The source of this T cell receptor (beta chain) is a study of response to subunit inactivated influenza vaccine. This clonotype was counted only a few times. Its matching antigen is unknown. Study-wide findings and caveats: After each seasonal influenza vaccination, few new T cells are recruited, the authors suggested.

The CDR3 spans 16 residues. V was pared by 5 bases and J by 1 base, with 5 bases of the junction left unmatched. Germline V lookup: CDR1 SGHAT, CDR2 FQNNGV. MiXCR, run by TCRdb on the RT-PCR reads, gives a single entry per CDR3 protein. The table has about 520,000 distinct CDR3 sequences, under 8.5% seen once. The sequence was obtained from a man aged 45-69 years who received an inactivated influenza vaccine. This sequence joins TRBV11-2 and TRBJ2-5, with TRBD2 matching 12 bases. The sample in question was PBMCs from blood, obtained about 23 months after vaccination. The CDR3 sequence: CASSILAGGTQETQYF. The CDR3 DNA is TGTGCCAGCAGCATTCTAGCGGGGGGGACCCAAGAGACCCAGTACTTC.